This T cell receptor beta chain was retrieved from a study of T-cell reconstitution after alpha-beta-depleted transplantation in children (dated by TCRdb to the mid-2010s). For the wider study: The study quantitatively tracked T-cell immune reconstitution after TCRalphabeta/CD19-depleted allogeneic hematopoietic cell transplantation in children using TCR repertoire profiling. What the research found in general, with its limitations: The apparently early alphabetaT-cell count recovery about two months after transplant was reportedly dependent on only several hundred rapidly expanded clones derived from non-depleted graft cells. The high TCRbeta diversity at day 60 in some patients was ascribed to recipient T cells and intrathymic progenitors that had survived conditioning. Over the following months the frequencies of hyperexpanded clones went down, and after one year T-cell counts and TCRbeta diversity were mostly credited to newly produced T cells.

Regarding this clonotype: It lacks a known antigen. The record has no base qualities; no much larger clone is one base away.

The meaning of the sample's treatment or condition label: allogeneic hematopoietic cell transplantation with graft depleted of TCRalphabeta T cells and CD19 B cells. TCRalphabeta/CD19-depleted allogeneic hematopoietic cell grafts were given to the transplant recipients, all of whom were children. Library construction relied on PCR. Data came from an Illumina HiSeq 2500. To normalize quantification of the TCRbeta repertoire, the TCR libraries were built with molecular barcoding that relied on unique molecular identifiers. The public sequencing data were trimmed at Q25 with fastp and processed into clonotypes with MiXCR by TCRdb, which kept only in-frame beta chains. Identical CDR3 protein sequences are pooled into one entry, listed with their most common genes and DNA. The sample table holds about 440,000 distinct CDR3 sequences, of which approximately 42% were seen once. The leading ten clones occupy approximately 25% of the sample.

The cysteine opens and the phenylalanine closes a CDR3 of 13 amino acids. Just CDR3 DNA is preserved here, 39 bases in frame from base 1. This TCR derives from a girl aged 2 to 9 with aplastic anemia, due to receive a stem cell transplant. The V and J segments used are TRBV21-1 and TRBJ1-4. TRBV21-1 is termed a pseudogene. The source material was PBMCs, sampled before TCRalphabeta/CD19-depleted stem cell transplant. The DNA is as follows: TGTGCCAGCAGCAAGGCCTCTAATGAAAAACTGTTTTTT. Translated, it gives CASSKASNEKLFF.